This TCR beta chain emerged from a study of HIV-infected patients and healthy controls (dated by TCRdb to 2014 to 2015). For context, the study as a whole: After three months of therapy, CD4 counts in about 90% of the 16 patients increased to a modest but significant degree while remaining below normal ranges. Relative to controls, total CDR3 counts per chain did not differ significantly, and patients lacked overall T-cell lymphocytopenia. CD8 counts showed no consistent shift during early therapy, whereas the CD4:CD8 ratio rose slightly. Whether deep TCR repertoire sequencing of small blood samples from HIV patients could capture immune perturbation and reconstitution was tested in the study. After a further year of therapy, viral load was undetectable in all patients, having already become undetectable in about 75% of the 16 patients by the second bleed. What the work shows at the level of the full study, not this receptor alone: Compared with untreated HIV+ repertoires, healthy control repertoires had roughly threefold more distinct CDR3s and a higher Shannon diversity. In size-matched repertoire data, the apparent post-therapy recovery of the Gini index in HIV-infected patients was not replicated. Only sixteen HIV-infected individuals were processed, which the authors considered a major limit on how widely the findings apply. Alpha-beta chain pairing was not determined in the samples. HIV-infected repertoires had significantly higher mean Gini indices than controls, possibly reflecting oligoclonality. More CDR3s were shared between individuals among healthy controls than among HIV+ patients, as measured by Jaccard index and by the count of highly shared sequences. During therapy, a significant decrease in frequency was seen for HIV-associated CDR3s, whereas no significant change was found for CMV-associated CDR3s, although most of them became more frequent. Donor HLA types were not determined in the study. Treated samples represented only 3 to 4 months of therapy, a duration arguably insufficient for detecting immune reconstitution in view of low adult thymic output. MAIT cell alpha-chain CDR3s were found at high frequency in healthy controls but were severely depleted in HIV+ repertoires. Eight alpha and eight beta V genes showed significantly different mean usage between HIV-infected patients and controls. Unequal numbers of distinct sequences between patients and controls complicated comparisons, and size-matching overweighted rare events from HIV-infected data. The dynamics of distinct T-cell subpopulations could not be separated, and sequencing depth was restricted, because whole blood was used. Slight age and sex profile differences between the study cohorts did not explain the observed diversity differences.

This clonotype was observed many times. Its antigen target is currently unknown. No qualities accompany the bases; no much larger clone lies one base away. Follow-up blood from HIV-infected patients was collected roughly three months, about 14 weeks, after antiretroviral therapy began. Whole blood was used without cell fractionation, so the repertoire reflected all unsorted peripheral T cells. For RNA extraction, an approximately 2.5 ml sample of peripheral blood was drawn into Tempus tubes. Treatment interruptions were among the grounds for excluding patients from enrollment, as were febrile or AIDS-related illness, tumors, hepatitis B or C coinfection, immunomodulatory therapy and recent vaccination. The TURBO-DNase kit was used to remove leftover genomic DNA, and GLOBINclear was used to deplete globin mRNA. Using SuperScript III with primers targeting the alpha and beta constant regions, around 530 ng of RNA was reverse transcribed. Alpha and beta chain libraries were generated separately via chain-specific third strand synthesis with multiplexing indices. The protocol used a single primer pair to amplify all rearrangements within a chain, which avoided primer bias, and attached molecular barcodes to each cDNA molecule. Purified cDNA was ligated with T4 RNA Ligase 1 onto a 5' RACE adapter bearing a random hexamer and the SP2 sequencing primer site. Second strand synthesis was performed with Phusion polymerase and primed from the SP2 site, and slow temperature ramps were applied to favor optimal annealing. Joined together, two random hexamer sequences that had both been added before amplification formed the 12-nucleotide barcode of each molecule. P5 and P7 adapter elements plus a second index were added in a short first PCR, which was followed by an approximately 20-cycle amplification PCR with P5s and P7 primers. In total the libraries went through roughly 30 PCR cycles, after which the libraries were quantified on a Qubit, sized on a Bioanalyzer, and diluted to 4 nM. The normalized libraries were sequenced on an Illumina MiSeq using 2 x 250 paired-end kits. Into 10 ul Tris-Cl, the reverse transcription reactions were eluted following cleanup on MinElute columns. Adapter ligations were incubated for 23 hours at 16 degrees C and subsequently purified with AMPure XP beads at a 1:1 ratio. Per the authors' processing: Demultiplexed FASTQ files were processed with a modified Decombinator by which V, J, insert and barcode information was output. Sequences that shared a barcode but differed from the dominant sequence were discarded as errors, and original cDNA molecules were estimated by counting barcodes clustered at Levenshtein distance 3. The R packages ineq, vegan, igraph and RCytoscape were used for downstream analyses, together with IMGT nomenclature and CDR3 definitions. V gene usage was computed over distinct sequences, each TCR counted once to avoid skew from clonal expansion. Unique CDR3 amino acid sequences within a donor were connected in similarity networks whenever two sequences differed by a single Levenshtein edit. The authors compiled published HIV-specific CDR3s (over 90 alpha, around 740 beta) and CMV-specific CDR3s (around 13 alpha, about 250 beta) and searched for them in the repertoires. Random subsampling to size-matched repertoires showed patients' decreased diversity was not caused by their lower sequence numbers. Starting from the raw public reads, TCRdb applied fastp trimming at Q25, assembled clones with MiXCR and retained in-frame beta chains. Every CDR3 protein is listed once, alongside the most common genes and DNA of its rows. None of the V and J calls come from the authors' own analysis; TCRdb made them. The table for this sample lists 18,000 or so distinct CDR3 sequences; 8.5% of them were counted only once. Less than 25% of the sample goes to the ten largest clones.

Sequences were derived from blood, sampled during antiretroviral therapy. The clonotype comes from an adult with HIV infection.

The CDR3 region: CASSIFGVTEAFF. The nucleotides read TGTGCCAGTAGTATTTTTGGGGTCACTGAAGCTTTCTTT. The V and J genes are TRBV19 and TRBJ1-1, with the D segment identity uncertain. CDR1 is given as LNHDA and CDR2 as SQIVND, both from the germline V gene (reference sequence). V gives up 3 bases and J gives up 4 bases, and the segment between their germline ends measures 9 bases. The CDR3 measures 13 amino acids from cysteine to phenylalanine. Just the 39-base CDR3 DNA is kept, in frame starting at base 1.